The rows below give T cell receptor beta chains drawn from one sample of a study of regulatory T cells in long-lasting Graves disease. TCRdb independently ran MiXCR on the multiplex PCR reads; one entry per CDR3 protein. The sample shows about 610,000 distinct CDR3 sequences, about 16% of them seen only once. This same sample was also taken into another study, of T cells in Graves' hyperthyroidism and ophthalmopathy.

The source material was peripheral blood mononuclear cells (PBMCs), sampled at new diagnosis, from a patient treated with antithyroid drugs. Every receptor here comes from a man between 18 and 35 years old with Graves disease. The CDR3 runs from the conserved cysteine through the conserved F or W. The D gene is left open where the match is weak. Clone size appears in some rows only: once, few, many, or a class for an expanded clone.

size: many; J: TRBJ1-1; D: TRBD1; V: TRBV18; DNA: TGTGCCAGCTCACTCCGACAGGGTGAGAGCACTGAAGCTTTCTTT; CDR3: CASSLRQGESTEAFF
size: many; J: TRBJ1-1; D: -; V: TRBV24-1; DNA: TGTGCCACCTGCACCGAAGGTCACAGGGATTACGACACTGAAGCTTTCTTT; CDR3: CATCTEGHRDYDTEAFF
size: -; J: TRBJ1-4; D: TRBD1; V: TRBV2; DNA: TGTGCCAGCACCGGGACAGCTAATGAAAAACTGTTTTTT; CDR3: CASTGTANEKLFF
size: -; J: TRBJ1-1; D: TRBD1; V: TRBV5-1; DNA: TGCGCCAGCAGCGCGGGACAGGGGTCGAGCAGTGGCACTGAAGCTTTCTTT; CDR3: CASSAGQGSSSGTEAFF
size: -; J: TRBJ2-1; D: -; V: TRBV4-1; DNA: TGCGCCAGCAGCCGAACGAGGGACCCCTCCTACAATGAGCAGTTCTTC; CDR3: CASSRTRDPSYNEQFF
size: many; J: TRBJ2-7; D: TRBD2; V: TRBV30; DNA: TGTGCCTGGAGTGTGGGACTAGAGCAGTACTTC; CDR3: CAWSVGLEQYF
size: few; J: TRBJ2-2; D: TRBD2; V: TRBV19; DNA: TGTGCCAGTATGGGGAGGGGACTAGCGGGAGCAAGCACCGGGGAGCTGTTTTTT; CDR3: CASMGRGLAGASTGELFF
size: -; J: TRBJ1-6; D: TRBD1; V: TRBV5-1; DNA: TGTGCCAGCAGCCAGGAACAACCGGGACAGGGGAGTTCACCCCTCCACTTT; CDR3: CASSQEQPGQGSSPLHF
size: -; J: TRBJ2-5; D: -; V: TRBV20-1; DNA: TGCAGTGCTAGAGATCCCCCGAGACTAGACTTTACCCAGTACTTC; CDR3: CSARDPPRLDFTQYF
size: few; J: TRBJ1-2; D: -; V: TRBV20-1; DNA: TGCAGTGCTAGTGATAGGAGAGGCTACACCTTC; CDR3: CSASDRRGYTF
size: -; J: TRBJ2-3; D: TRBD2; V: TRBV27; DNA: TGTGCCAGCAGTTTTCGGCGGGAGTATAAAGATACGCAGTATTTT; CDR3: CASSFRREYKDTQYF
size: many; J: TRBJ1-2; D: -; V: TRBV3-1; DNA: TGTGCCAGCAGCCCCCGGGACGGTAGGGGAAACTATGGCTACACCTTC; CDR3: CASSPRDGRGNYGYTF
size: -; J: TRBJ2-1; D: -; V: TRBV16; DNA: TGTGCCAGCAGCCAATATGGTGGTGAGCAGTTCTTC; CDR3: CASSQYGGEQFF
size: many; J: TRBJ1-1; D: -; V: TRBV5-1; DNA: TGCGCCAGCAGCTCGGACAGTCTCTCAACTGAAGCTTTCTTT; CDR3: CASSSDSLSTEAFF
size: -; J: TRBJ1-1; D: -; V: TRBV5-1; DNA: TGCGCCAGCAGCTCTAACAGCATGAACACTGAAGCTTTCTTT; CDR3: CASSSNSMNTEAFF
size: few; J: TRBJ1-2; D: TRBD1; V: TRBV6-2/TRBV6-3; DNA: TGTGCCAGCAGTGAAGAGAGGACAGGCCATGGCTACACCTTC; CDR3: CASSEERTGHGYTF
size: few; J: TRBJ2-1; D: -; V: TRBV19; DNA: TGTGCCAGTGCAACAGGGTCGCGCGATGAGCAGTTCTTC; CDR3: CASATGSRDEQFF
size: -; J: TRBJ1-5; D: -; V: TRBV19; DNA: TGTGCCAGTAGTATATCGGGGGCCGATCAGCCCCAGCATTTT; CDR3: CASSISGADQPQHF
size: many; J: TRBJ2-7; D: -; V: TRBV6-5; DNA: TGTGCCAGCAGTTACAATCCGCTACAGGGTGGTAACGAGCAGTACTTC; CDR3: CASSYNPLQGGNEQYF
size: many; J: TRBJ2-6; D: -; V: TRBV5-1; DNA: TGCGCCAGCAGCTCCCCTGGGGCCAACGTCCTGACTTTC; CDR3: CASSSPGANVLTF
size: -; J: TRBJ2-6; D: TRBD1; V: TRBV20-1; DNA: TGCAGTGCTAGAGTTTGGGGACAGGGAGTCATTGGGGGGTCTGGGGCCAACGTCCTGACTTTC; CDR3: CSARVWGQGVIGGSGANVLTF
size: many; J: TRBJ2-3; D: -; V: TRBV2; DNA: TGTGCCAGCAGTCCTAGTTTGCTGAATACGCAGTATTTT; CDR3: CASSPSLLNTQYF
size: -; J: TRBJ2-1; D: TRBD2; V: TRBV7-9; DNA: TGTGCCAGCGTAGAGGCGGGAGGGTTTTGGAATGAGCAGTTCTTC; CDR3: CASVEAGGFWNEQFF
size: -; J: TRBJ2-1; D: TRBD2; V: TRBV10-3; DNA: TGTGCCATCAGTGAGACGGTAGCGGGAGGTGCTAGCTCCTACAATGAGCAGTTCTTC; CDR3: CAISETVAGGASSYNEQFF
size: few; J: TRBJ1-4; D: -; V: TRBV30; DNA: TGTGCCTGGAGTCCTCCGGGACCGCTTAATGAAAAACTGTTTTTT; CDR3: CAWSPPGPLNEKLFF
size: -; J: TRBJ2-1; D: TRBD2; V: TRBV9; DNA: TGTGCCAGCAGCGTGGGGAGACTAGCGACTGGCTCCTACAATGAGCAGTTCTTC; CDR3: CASSVGRLATGSYNEQFF
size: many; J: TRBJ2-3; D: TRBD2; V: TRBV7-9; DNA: TGTGCCAGCAGGGGGACTAGCGGGAACACAGATACGCAGTATTTT; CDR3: CASRGTSGNTDTQYF
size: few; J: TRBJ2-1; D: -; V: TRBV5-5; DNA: TGTGCCAGCAGCTTGTACTGGGACTCCTACAATGAGCAGTTCTTC; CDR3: CASSLYWDSYNEQFF
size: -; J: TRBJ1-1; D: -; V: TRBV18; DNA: TGTGCCAGCTCCTCTAAGACTGAAAACACTGAAGCTTTCTTT; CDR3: CASSSKTENTEAFF
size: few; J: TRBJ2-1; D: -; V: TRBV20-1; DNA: TGCAGTGCTAGAGATTCGGCGGGACAATACAATGAGCAGTTCTTC; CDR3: CSARDSAGQYNEQFF